This is a list of T cell receptor beta chains from one sample in a study of shared T cell receptors in the human thymus. The repertoire was sequenced with immunoSEQ multiplex PCR; TCRdb's copy has only in-frame clones and lacks some. The data show roughly 410,000 clones, approximately 95% seen once. The sample taken for sequencing was thymocytes. Receptors originate from a human donor. CDR3s include the opening cysteine and the closing phenylalanine or tryptophan. D genes are given only for firm matches. Not all rows give a size; the values are once, few, many and, for expanded clones, a class.

TRBV28	.	.	TRBJ1-5	CASSLLRGLRDQPQHF	TGTGCCAGCAGTTTACTGAGGGGATTGAGGGATCAGCCCCAGCATTTT
TRBV7-9	.	TRBD2	TRBJ2-1	CASNQREHSYNEQFF	TGTGCCAGCAACCAGCGGGAGCACTCCTACAATGAGCAGTTCTTC
TRBV28	.	TRBD1	TRBJ2-7	CASSGGTGRKVRGYEQYF	TGTGCCAGCAGCGGGGGGACAGGGAGAAAGGTCAGGGGCTACGAGCAGTACTTC
TRBV1	.	.	TRBJ2-3	CTSSLASTDTQYF	TGCACCAGCAGCCTGGCTAGCACAGATACGCAGTATTTT
TRBV4-3	once	TRBD1	TRBJ1-3	CASRAGTGAGNTIYF	TGCGCCAGCAGGGCCGGGACAGGGGCTGGAAACACCATATATTTT
TRBV6-4	.	.	TRBJ1-2	CARGGPYGYTF	TGTGCCAGGGGGGGCCCCTATGGCTACACCTTC
TRBV6-1	.	.	TRBJ2-7	CASSDLRYQFYEQYF	TGTGCCAGCTCAGATCTCCGGTATCAGTTCTACGAGCAGTACTTC
TRBV30	.	TRBD2	TRBJ2-2	CAWSAITGGLAGGPRELFF	TGTGCCTGGAGTGCCATAACCGGAGGACTAGCGGGAGGGCCCCGGGAGCTGTTTTTT
TRBV4-1	once	.	TRBJ1-5	CASSLPRGPQHF	TGCGCCAGCAGCCTTCCCAGGGGGCCCCAGCATTTT
TRBV19	.	.	TRBJ1-1	CASSSGIGRYTEAFF	TGTGCCAGTAGTTCCGGTATTGGACGCTACACTGAAGCTTTCTTT
TRBV5-6	once	.	TRBJ1-2	CASSWGNIGYTF	TGTGCCAGCAGCTGGGGAAATATTGGCTACACCTTC
TRBV7-7	.	.	TRBJ2-5	CASSLVPQETQYF	TGTGCTAGCAGCTTAGTCCCCCAAGAGACCCAGTACTTC
TRBV5-6	.	TRBD1	TRBJ1-2	CASSSTLWDRGGGYYGYTF	TGTGCCAGCAGCTCCACCCTCTGGGACAGGGGCGGAGGGTACTATGGCTACACCTTC
TRBV6-4	.	TRBD1	TRBJ2-5	CASSPEFRGRETQYF	TGTGCCAGCAGTCCTGAATTCAGGGGGCGGGAGACCCAGTACTTC
TRBV6-6	.	.	TRBJ2-1	CASRTRPMAYNEQFF	TGTGCCAGCAGGACACGACCCATGGCCTACAATGAGCAGTTCTTC
TRBV25-1	.	.	TRBJ2-1	CASSEPGKNEQFF	TGTGCCAGCAGTGAGCCGGGAAAAAATGAGCAGTTCTTC
TRBV6-5	.	TRBD1	TRBJ1-5	CASSLGTGNSNQPQHF	TGTGCCAGCAGTTTAGGGACAGGGAATAGCAATCAGCCCCAGCATTTT
TRBV4-2	.	.	TRBJ1-2	CASSQGQDHGYTF	TGTGCCAGCAGCCAAGGACAGGACCATGGCTACACCTTC
TRBV28	.	.	TRBJ2-1	CASSEAGTENMHEQFF	TGTGCCAGCAGTGAAGCCGGGACTGAGAATATGCATGAGCAGTTCTTC
TRBV6-1	.	.	TRBJ2-3	CASRKGGPDTQYF	TGTGCCAGCAGGAAAGGAGGGCCAGATACGCAGTATTTT
TRBV5-5	.	TRBD1	TRBJ1-5	CASSLRTGSNQPQHF	TGTGCCAGCAGCTTGAGGACAGGGAGCAATCAGCCCCAGCATTTT
TRBV6-6	once	.	TRBJ1-1	CASSYGVGGGNTEAFF	TGTGCCAGCAGTTACGGAGTTGGCGGGGGGAACACTGAAGCTTTCTTT
TRBV28	.	.	TRBJ1-1	CASSRYTEAFF	TGTGCCAGCAGTCGGTACACTGAAGCTTTCTTT
TRBV5-6	few	.	TRBJ1-2	CASSPVGREIQNYGYTF	TGTGCCAGCAGCCCGGTCGGCAGGGAAATCCAAAACTATGGCTACACCTTC
TRBV7-9	.	.	TRBJ1-2	CASSHPRGYGYTF	TGTGCCAGCAGTCACCCCAGGGGCTATGGCTACACCTTC
TRBV14	.	.	TRBJ1-4	CASSQGAGEKLFF	TGTGCCAGCAGCCAGGGTGCGGGTGAAAAACTGTTTTTT
TRBV19	.	.	TRBJ1-2	CASSIKIGRGTNYGYTF	TGTGCCAGTAGTATAAAGATTGGCAGGGGAACTAACTATGGCTACACCTTC
TRBV11-3	.	TRBD1	TRBJ1-1	CASSLKAPQGFFSTEAFF	TGTGCCAGCAGCTTAAAGGCCCCACAGGGGTTTTTCAGCACTGAAGCTTTCTTT
TRBV5-8	.	TRBD1	TRBJ2-7	CASSPDRAHEQYF	TGTGCCAGCAGCCCAGACAGGGCCCACGAGCAGTACTTC
TRBV21-1	.	.	TRBJ2-3	CANTGVSTDTQYF	TGTGCCAACACGGGGGTATCCACAGATACGCAGTATTTT
TRBV7-8	.	.	TRBJ2-7	CASSLSYEQYF	TGTGCCAGCAGCCTCTCCTACGAGCAGTACTTC
TRBV11-2	.	.	TRBJ2-7	CASSLEARGNGNEQYF	TGTGCCAGCAGCTTAGAGGCTAGGGGCAACGGCAACGAGCAGTACTTC
TRBV25-1	.	.	TRBJ1-1	CATDSTPRAEAFF	TGTGCCACGGACAGCACCCCGAGGGCTGAAGCTTTCTTT
TRBV27	.	TRBD1	TRBJ1-5	CASSPLGTADQPQHF	TGTGCCAGCAGTCCCTTGGGGACAGCGGATCAGCCCCAGCATTTT
TRBV5-6	.	.	TRBJ1-2	CASSRPEGNGYTF	TGTGCCAGCAGCCGGCCAGAAGGGAATGGCTACACCTTC
TRBV28	.	.	TRBJ1-1	CASRPLQAPWNTEAFF	TGTGCCAGCAGGCCCCTACAGGCCCCGTGGAACACTGAAGCTTTCTTT
TRBV18	.	TRBD2	TRBJ2-5	CASSRGLAEGGETQYF	TGTGCCAGCTCCCGAGGACTAGCGGAGGGGGGCGAGACCCAGTACTTC
TRBV18	.	TRBD2	TRBJ2-3	CASSPGRGRDTQYF	TGTGCCAGCTCACCAGGGCGCGGGAGAGATACGCAGTATTTT
TRBV7-9	.	TRBD1	TRBJ2-7	CASSLARVVRDRGSYEQYF	TGTGCCAGCAGCTTAGCGCGAGTGGTAAGGGACAGGGGTTCCTACGAGCAGTACTTC
TRBV7-2	.	.	TRBJ2-1	CASSLWGSLYNEQFF	TGTGCCAGCAGCTTATGGGGCTCCCTTTACAATGAGCAGTTCTTC
TRBV5-5	.	.	TRBJ1-2	CASSLAGYGYTF	TGTGCCAGCAGCTTGGCAGGATATGGCTACACCTTC
TRBV5-6	.	.	TRBJ1-2	CASSVRRGGEDGYTF	TGTGCCAGCAGCGTAAGGCGGGGGGGCGAGGATGGCTACACCTTC
TRBV2	.	TRBD1	TRBJ2-5	CASRDRDRVSETQYF	TGTGCCAGCAGGGACCGGGACAGGGTTTCGGAGACCCAGTACTTC
TRBV5-5	.	.	TRBJ1-1	CASSETKGHLNTEAFF	TGTGCCAGCAGTGAAACTAAGGGACATCTGAACACTGAAGCTTTCTTT
TRBV18	.	.	TRBJ2-7	CASSPPRGDSSYEQYF	TGTGCCAGCTCACCACCGAGGGGGGACAGCTCCTACGAGCAGTACTTC
TRBV19	once	.	TRBJ1-4	CASRLGGAANEKLFF	TGTGCCAGTAGGCTGGGGGGAGCCGCTAATGAAAAACTGTTTTTT
TRBV7-6	.	TRBD2	TRBJ2-5	CASSLGTSAVQETQYF	TGTGCCAGCAGCTTAGGGACTAGCGCGGTTCAAGAGACCCAGTACTTC
TRBV28	.	.	TRBJ1-2	CASSRGLNYGYTF	TGTGCCAGCAGTCGGGGACTTAACTATGGCTACACCTTC
TRBV27	.	TRBD1	TRBJ2-1	CASSSPPGQCYNEQFF	TGTGCCAGCAGTTCTCCTCCGGGACAGTGTTACAATGAGCAGTTCTTC
TRBV30	few	.	TRBJ1-1	CAWTGASNTEAFF	TGTGCCTGGACAGGGGCTTCGAACACTGAAGCTTTCTTT
TRBV5-6	.	.	TRBJ2-5	CASSWGHFQETQYF	TGTGCCAGCAGCTGGGGACACTTCCAAGAGACCCAGTACTTC
TRBV20-1	.	.	TRBJ2-5	CSATAEETQYF	TGCAGTGCTACAGCGGAAGAGACCCAGTACTTC
TRBV7-2	.	.	TRBJ2-3	CASSLGLASTDTQYF	TGTGCCAGCAGCTTAGGGCTAGCGAGCACAGATACGCAGTATTTT
TRBV5-3	.	TRBD2	TRBJ2-3	CARSPIKPTSGRGHF	TGTGCCAGAAGTCCGATAAAGCCCACTAGCGGGAGGGGGCATTTT
TRBV15	.	.	TRBJ1-6	CATSRRTVGSPLHF	TGTGCCACCAGCAGAAGGACGGTCGGGTCACCCCTCCACTTT